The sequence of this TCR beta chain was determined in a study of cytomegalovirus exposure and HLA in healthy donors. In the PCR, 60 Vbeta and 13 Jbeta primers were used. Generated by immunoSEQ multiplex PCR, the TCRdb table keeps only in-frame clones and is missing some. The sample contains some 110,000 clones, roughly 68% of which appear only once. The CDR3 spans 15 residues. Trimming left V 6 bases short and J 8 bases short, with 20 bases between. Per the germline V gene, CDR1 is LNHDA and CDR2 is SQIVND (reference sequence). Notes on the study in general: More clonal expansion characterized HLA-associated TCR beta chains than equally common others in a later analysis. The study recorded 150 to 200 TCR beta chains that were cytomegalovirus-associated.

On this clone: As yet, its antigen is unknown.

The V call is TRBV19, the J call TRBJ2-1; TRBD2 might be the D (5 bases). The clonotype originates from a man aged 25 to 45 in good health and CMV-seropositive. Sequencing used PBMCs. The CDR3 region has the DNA TGTGCCAGTAGGGGGTGGACTCACGGGGTGGATGAGCAGTTCTTC. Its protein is CASRGWTHGVDEQFF.